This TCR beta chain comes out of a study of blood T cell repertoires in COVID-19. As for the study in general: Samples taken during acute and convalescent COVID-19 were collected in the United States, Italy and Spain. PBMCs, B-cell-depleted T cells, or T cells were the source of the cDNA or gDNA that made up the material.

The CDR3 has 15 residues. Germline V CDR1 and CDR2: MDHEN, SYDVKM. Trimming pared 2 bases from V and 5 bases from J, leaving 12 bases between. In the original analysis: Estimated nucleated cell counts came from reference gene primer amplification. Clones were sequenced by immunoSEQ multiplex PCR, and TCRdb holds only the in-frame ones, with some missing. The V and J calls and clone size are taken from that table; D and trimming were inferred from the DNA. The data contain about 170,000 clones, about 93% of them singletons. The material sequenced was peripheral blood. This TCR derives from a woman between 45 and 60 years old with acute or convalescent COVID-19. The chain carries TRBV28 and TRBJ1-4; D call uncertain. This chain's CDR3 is CASSLGGGKNEKLFF. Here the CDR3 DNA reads TGTGCCAGCAGTTTAGGAGGAGGGAAGAATGAAAAACTGTTTTTT.